This T cell receptor beta chain was captured by sequencing in a study of T-cell memory formation after mild COVID-19. Study summary: TCR clustering was largely donor specific.

Constant-segment primers were used for 5'RACE, and the resulting TCR alpha and TCR beta cDNA libraries carried sample barcodes and UMIs. TCRdb passed the 5' RACE reads through MiXCR, listing each CDR3 protein once. Among 150,000 to 200,000 distinct CDR3 sequences listed, about an eighth were seen once. Trimming stripped 1 base from V and 5 bases from J, with 8 bases between. Germline V CDR1 and CDR2: SGHTA, FQGNSA. The CDR3 covers 13 residues. About this clonotype: No antigen is known for it.

The study, taken as a whole, reports: There was a balanced CD4/CD8 profile in clones contracting day 15 to 85, and later expanders leaned CD4+. Memory sampled before infection contained some responding clones, suggesting cross-reactive memory joined.

This TCR was sampled from a man between 18 and 35 years old who had mild COVID-19 (a few samples of this study predate the infection). Cell type and time point are not known. V usage is TRBV7-2 and J usage is TRBJ2-5, with no clear D. The sequenced material came from PBMCs or a T cell subset sorted from them (not recorded which). CDR3 region: CASSLVFGETQYF. CDR3 nucleotides: TGTGCCAGCAGCTTAGTGTTTGGGGAGACCCAGTACTTC.